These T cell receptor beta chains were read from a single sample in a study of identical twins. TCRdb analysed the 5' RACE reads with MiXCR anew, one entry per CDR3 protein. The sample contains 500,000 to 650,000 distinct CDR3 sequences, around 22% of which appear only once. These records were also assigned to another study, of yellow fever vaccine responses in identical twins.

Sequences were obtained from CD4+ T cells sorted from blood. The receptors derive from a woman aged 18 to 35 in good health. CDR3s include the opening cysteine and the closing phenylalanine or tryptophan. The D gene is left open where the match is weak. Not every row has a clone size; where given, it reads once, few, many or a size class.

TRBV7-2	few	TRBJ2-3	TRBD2	CASSSPPGGGGTDTQYF	TGTGCCAGCAGCTCCCCCCCTGGGGGGGGTGGCACAGATACGCAGTATTTT
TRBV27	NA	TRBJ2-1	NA	CATRGGAFSEQFF	TGTGCTACGCGGGGCGGAGCCTTTTCTGAGCAGTTCTTC
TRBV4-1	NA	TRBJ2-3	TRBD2	CASSQALAGGQADTQYF	TGCGCCAGCAGCCAAGCTCTAGCGGGGGGGCAGGCAGATACGCAGTATTTT
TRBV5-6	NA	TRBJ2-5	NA	CASSRGPPQETQYF	TGTGCCAGCAGCCGGGGACCTCCCCAAGAGACCCAGTACTTC
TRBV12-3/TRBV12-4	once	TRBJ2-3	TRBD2	CTSSFRTSERGTDTQYF	TGTACCAGCAGTTTTAGGACTAGCGAACGAGGCACAGATACGCAGTATTTT
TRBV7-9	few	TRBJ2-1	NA	CASSLSGLGLAREQFF	TGTGCCAGCAGCTTATCTGGGCTAGGGTTGGCTCGTGAGCAGTTCTTC
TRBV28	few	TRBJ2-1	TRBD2	CASSLASGSDEQFF	TGTGCCAGCAGTTTGGCTAGCGGGAGCGATGAGCAGTTCTTC
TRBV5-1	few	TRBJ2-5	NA	CASTIWGGLEKTQYF	TGCGCCAGCACCATCTGGGGGGGGCTGGAGAAGACCCAGTACTTC
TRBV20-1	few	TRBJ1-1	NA	CSVTGHLSTEAFF	TGCAGTGTTACAGGACATTTATCCACTGAAGCTTTCTTT
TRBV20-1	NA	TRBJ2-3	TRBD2	CSARLGTKTDTQYF	TGCAGTGCTAGACTGGGGACTAAAACAGATACGCAGTATTTT
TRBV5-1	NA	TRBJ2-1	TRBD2	CASSLYSLAGVNEQFF	TGCGCCAGCAGCTTGTATTCCCTAGCGGGAGTCAATGAGCAGTTCTTC
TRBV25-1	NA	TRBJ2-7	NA	CASQRGSGLPYEQYF	TGTGCCAGCCAAAGGGGGAGCGGACTTCCGTACGAGCAGTACTTC
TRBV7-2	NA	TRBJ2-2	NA	CASSPFLTGNTGELFF	TGTGCCAGCAGCCCCTTCCTGACGGGGAACACCGGGGAGCTGTTTTTT
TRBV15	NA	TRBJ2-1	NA	CATSREGDGVGSYNEQFF	TGTGCCACCAGCAGAGAAGGAGATGGAGTTGGCTCCTACAATGAGCAGTTCTTC
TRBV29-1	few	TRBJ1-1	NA	CSVGRADTEAFF	TGCAGCGTTGGCAGGGCGGATACTGAAGCTTTCTTT
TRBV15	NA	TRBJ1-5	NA	CATSRDHGGTNQPQHF	TGTGCCACCAGCAGAGATCACGGGGGGACCAATCAGCCCCAGCATTTT
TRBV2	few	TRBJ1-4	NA	CASSPPAGAREKLFF	TGTGCCAGCAGCCCCCCGGCGGGGGCTCGTGAAAAACTGTTTTTT
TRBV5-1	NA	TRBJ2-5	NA	CASRVTDQETQYF	TGCGCCAGCAGGGTCACGGACCAAGAGACCCAGTACTTC
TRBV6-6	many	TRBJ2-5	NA	CASSRGQETQYF	TGTGCCAGCTCAAGGGGTCAAGAGACCCAGTACTTC
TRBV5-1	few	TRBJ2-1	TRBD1	CASSPLTPGGLWNEQFF	TGCGCCAGCAGCCCCCTAACCCCAGGGGGCTTGTGGAATGAGCAGTTCTTC
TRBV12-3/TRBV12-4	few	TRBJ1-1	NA	CASTPNLLFGTEAFF	TGTGCCAGCACCCCAAACCTACTTTTCGGAACTGAAGCTTTCTTT
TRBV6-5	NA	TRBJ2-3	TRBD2	CASSYSASGASTDTQYF	TGTGCCAGCAGTTACTCTGCTAGCGGGGCTAGCACAGATACGCAGTATTTT
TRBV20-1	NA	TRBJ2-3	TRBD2	CSAHGILGLAGGTDTQYF	TGCAGTGCCCATGGGATATTGGGACTAGCGGGGGGCACAGATACGCAGTATTTT
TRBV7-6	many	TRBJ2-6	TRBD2	CASSLLAGGLTGANVLTF	TGTGCCAGCAGCTTACTAGCGGGGGGGCTTACTGGGGCCAACGTCCTGACTTTC
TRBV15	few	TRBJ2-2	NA	CATSRDPSGQGGELFF	TGTGCCACCAGCAGAGATCCGTCAGGGCAGGGCGGGGAGCTGTTTTTT
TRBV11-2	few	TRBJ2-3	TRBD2	CASSSLGLAGVGTQYF	TGTGCCAGCAGCTCCCTAGGACTAGCGGGAGTTGGTACGCAGTATTTT
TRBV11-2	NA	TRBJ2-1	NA	CASSFFGNEQFF	TGTGCCAGCAGCTTCTTCGGTAATGAGCAGTTCTTC
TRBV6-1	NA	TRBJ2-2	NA	CASTEWNTGELFF	TGTGCCAGCACCGAATGGAACACCGGGGAGCTGTTTTTT
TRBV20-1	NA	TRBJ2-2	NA	CSATRDVLGGELFF	TGCAGTGCTACCCGGGACGTCCTCGGCGGGGAGCTGTTTTTT
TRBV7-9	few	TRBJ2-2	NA	CASSPLGERAGELFF	TGTGCCAGCAGCCCCCTTGGGGAGAGGGCCGGGGAGCTGTTTTTT
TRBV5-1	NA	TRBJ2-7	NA	CASRPLDSSYEQYF	TGCGCCAGCAGGCCCTTGGACAGCTCCTACGAGCAGTACTTC